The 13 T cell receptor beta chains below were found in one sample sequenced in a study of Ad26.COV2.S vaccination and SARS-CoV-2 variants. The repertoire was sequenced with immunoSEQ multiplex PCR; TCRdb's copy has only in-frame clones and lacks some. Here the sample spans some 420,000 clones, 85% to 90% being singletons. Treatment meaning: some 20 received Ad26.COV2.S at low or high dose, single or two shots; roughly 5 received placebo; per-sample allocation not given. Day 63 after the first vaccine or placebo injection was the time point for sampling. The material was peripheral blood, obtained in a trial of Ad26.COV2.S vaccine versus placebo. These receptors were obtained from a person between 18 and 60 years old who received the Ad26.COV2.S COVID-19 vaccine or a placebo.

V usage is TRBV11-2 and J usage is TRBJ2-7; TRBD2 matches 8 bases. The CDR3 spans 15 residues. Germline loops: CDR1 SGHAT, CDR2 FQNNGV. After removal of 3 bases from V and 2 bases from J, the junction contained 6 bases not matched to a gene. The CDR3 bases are TGTGCCAGCAGCTTCCGCGGGGGGCCCACCTACGAGCAGTACTTC. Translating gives CASSFRGGPTYEQYF.

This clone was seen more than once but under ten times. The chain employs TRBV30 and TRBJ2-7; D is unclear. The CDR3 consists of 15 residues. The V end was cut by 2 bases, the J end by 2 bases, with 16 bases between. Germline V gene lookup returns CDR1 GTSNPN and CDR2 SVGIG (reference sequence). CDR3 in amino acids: CAWSSPRAGAYEQYF. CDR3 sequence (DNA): TGTGCCTGGAGTAGTCCCCGGGCCGGCGCCTACGAGCAGTACTTC.

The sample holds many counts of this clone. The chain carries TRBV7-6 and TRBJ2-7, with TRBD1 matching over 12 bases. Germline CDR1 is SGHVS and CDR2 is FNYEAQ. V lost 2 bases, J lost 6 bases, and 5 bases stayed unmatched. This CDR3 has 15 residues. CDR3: CASSLWDRGPLEQYF. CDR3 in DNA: TGTGCCAGCAGCTTATGGGACAGGGGGCCCCTCGAGCAGTACTTC.

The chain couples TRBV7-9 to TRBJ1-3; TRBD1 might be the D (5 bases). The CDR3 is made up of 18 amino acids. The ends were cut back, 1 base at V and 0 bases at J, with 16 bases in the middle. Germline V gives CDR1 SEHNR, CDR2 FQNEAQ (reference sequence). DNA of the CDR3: TGTGCCAGCAGCTTAGAATCTTTGTTAGGGGTCTCTGGAAACACCATATATTTT. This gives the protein CASSLESLLGVSGNTIYF. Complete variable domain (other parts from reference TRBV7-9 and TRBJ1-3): DTGVSQNPRHKITKRGQNVTFRCDPISEHNRLYWYRQTLGQGPEFLTYFQNEAQLEKSRLLSDRFSAERPKGSFSTLEIQRTEQGDSAMYLCASSLESLLGVSGNTIYFGEGSWLTVV.

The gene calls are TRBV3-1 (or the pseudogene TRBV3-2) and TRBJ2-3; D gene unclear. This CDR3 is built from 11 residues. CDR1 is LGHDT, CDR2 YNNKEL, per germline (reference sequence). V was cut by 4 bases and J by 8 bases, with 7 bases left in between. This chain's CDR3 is CASSRDLTQYF. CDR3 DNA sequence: TGTGCCAGCAGCCGCGACCTTACGCAGTATTTT.

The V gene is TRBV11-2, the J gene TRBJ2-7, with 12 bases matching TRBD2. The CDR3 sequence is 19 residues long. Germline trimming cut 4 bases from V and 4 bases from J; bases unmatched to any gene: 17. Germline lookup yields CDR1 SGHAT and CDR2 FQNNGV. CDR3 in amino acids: CASSSLWRLLAGGTYEQYF. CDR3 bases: TGTGCCAGCAGCTCCTTATGGCGGCTACTAGCGGGGGGCACTTACGAGCAGTACTTC.

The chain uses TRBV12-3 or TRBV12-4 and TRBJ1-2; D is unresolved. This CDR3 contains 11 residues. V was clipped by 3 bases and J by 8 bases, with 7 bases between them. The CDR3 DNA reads TGTGCCAGCAGTTTTAGCGTCGGCTACACCTTC. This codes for CASSFSVGYTF.

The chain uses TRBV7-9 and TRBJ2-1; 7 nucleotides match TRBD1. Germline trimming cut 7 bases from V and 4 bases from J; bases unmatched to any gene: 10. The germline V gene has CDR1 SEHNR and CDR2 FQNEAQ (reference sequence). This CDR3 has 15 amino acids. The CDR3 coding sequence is TGTGCCAGCACTATACGGGACAGATCATACAATGAGCAGTTCTTC. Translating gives CASTIRDRSYNEQFF.

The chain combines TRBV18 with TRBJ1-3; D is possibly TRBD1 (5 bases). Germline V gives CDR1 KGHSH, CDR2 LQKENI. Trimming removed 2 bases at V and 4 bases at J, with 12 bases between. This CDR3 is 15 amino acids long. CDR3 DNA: TGTGCCAGCTCACCAAGGACACGGGGCGGAAACACCATATATTTT. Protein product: CASSPRTRGGNTIYF.

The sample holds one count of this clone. The chain's CDR3 is CASSRRGGGYNEQFF. CDR3 DNA sequence: TGTGCCAGCAGCAGACGGGGGGGCGGGTACAATGAGCAGTTCTTC. The J gene is TRBJ2-1, the V gene TRBV2, with 8 bases lining up with TRBD2. The CDR3 runs to 15 residues. V trimming: 6 bases; J trimming: 4 bases; junction bases outside the gene matches: 8. The germline gives CDR1 SNHLY, CDR2 FYNNEI.

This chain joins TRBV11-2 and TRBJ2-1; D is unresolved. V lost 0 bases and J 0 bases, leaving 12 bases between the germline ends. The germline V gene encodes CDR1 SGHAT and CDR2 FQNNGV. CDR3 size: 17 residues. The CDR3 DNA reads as TGTGCCAGCAGCTTAGAGCAGACCTTGAGCTCCTACAATGAGCAGTTCTTC. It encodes CASSLEQTLSSYNEQFF. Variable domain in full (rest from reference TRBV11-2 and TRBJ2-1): EAGVAQSPRYKIIEKRQSVAFWCNPISGHATLYWYQQILGQGPKLLIQFQNNGVVDDSQLPKDRFSAERLKGVDSTLKIQPAKLEDSAVYLCASSLEQTLSSYNEQFFGPGTRLTVL.

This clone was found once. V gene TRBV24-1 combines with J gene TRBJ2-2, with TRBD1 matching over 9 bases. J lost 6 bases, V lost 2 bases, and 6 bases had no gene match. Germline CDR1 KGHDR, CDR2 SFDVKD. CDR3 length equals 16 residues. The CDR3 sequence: CATSDYVTGGSGELFF. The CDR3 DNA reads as TGTGCCACCAGTGATTACGTAACAGGGGGCTCCGGGGAGCTGTTTTTT.

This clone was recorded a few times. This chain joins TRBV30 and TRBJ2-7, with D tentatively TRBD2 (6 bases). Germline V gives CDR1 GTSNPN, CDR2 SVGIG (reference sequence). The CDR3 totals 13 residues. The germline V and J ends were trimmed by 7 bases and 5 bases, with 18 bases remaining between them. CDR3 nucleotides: TGTGCCTACAGGCGCGGGGCGCCTAACGAGCAGTACTTC. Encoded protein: CAYRRGAPNEQYF.